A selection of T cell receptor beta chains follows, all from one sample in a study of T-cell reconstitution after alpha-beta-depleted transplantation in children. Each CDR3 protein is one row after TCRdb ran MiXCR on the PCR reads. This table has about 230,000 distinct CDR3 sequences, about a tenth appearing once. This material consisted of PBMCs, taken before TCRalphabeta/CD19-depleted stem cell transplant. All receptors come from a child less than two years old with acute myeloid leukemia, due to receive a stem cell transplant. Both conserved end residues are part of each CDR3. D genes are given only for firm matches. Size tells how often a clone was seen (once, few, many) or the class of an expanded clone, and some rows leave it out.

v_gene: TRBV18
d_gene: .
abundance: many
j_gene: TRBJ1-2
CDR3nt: TGTGCCAGCTCACCGGGGCCGAGTATCTATGGCTACACCTTC
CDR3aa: CASSPGPSIYGYTF

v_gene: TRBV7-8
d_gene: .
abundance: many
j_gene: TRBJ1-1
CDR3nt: TGTGCCAGCAGCTTAGTAGGGGGGTTCACTGAAGCTTTCTTT
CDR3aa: CASSLVGGFTEAFF

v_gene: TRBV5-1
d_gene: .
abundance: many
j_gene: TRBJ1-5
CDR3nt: TGCGCCAGCAGCTTTGACAACAATCAGCCCCAGCATTTT
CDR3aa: CASSFDNNQPQHF

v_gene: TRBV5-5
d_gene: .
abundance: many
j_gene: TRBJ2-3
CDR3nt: TGTGCCAGCAGCTTGATTGTCCTCACAGATACGCAGTATTTT
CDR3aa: CASSLIVLTDTQYF

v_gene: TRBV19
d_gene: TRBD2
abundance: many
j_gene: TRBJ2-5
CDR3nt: TGTGCCAGTAGTACCGGACTAGCGGGGTCCTGGGCGGAGACCCAGTACTTC
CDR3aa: CASSTGLAGSWAETQYF

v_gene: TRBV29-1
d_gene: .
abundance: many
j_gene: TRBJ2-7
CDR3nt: TGCAGCGTTGAAGAAAGTAGAACTTTC
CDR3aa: CSVEESRTF

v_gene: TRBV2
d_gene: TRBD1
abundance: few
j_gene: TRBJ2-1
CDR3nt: TGTGCCAGCAGTCCCGTAGGGGGCGAAAGGAATGAGCAGTTCTTC
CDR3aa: CASSPVGGERNEQFF

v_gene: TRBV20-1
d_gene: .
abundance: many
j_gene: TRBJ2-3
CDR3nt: TGCAGTGCCTTGACCCTAGCGAGCACAGATACGCAGTATTTT
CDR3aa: CSALTLASTDTQYF

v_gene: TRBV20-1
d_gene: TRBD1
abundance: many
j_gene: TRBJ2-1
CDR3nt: TGCAGTGCTAGAGTGGACAGGGCTTATGAGCAGTTCTTC
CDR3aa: CSARVDRAYEQFF

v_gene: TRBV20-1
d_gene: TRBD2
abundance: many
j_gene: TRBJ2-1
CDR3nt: TGCAGTGTACTCGGGACTAACGAGCTATTAGAGCAGTTCTTC
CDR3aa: CSVLGTNELLEQFF

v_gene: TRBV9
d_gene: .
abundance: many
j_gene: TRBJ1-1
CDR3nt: TGTGCCAGCAGCCCCGAGTCGGGGGGCAAAGCTTTCTTT
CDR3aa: CASSPESGGKAFF

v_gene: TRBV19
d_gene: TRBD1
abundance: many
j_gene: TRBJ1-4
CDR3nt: TGTGCCAGTAGGACAGGGAGAGGCGGTACTAATGAAAAACTGTTTTTT
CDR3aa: CASRTGRGGTNEKLFF

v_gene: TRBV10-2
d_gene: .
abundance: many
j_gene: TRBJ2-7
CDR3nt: TGCGCCAGCAGTGAGTCGGGGGGCAGAATCTACGAGCAGTACTTC
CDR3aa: CASSESGGRIYEQYF

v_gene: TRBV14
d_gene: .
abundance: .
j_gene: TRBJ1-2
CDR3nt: TGTGCCAGCAGCCAAGAGGGGAGCGTTGGCTACACCTTC
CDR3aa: CASSQEGSVGYTF

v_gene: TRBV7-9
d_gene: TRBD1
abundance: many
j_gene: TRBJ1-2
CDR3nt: TGTGCCAGCAGCTTGAGGGACAGCTATGGCTACACCTTC
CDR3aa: CASSLRDSYGYTF

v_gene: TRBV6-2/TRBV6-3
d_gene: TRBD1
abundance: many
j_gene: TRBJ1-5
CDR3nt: TGTGCCAGCAGTTATTATGACAGGGGCAATCAGCCCCAGCATTTT
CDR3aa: CASSYYDRGNQPQHF

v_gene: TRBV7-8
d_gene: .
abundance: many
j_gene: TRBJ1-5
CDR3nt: TGTGCCAGCAGCTTTACCGGACGCGGGACACTCAATCAGCCCCAGCATTTT
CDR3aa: CASSFTGRGTLNQPQHF

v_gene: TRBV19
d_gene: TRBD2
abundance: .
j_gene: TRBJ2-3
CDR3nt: TGTGCCAGTAGTGCCCTAGCGGGAGCAGATACGCAGTATTTT
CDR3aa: CASSALAGADTQYF

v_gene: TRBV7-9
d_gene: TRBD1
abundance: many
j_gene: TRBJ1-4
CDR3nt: TGTGCCAGCAGCCTCACACGGGACAGGGGGAAGAAGGAAAAACTGTTTTTT
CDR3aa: CASSLTRDRGKKEKLFF

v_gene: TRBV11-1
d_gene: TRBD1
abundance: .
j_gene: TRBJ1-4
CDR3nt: TGTGCCAGCAGCGGACAGGGGAGTAATGAAAAACTGTTTTTT
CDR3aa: CASSGQGSNEKLFF

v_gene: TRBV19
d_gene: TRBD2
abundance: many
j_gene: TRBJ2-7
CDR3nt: TGTGCCAGTAGTATAGTTTCCAGCGGGAGCTGGGAGCAGTACTTC
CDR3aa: CASSIVSSGSWEQYF

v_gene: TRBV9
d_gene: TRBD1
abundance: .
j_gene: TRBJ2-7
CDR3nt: TGTGCCAGCAGCGCAGGGACAGGGAAAAGCCACGAGCAGTACTTC
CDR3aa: CASSAGTGKSHEQYF

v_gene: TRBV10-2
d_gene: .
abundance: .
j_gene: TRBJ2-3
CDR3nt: TGCGCCAGCCTTAGCGGACCGCCAGATACGCAGTATTTT
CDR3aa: CASLSGPPDTQYF

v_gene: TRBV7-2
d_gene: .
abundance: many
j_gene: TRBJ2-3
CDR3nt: TGTGCCAGCAGCTTAAACAGGGCCCTATACACAGATACGCAGTATTTT
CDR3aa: CASSLNRALYTDTQYF

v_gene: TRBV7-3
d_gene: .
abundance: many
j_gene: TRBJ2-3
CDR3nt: TGTGCCAGCAGCCCAGGCTCCTCGTATACGCAGTATTTT
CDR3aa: CASSPGSSYTQYF

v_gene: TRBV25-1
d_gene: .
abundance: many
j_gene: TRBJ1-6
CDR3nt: TGTGCCAGCAGTGCAGGGGCAGATAATTCACCCCTCCACTTT
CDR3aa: CASSAGADNSPLHF

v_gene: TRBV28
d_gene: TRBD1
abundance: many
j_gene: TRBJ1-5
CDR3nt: TGTGCCAGCAGTGGGTGGACAGGTCGGAGAACTCAGCCCCAGCATTTT
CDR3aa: CASSGWTGRRTQPQHF

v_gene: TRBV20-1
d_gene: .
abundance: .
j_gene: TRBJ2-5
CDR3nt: TGCAGTGCTAGACTTCTAGTGGCGCGACAAGAGACCCAGTACTTC
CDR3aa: CSARLLVARQETQYF

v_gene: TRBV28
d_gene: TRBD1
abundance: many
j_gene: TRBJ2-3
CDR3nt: TGTGCCAGCAGCCGACAGGGGGCTTTCACAGATACGCAGTATTTT
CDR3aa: CASSRQGAFTDTQYF

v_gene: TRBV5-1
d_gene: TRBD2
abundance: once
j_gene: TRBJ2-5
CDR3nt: TGCGCCAGCAGCTTCGATTCACTAGCGCATCGAGACACCCAGTACTTC
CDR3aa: CASSFDSLAHRDTQYF

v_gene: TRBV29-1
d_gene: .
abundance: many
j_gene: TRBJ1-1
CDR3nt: TGCAGCGTTGAAAACATGCAACTCAAAGCTTTCTTT
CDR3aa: CSVENMQLKAFF

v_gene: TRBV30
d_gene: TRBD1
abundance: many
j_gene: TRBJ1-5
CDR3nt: TGTGCCTGGAGTCCGGACAGGGGTCAGCCCCAGCATTTT
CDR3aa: CAWSPDRGQPQHF

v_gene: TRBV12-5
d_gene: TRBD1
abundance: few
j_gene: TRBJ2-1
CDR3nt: TGTGCTAGTGGTCACCTCCAGGGGGTCTACGGCTACAATGAGCAGTTCTTC
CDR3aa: CASGHLQGVYGYNEQFF

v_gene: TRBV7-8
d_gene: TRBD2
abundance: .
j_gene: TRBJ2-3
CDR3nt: TGTGCCAGCATACCCTGGGCTAGCGGGGTGGATATGCGCCATACGCAGTATTTT
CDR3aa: CASIPWASGVDMRHTQYF

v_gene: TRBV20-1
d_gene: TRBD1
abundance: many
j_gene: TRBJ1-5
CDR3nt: TGCAGTGCTAGAGGAGGGACAGGAGTCCAGCCCCAGCATTTT
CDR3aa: CSARGGTGVQPQHF

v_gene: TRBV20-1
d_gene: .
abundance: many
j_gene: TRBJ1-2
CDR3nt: TGCAGTGCTAGAACAGTTAACTATGGCTACACCTTC
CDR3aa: CSARTVNYGYTF

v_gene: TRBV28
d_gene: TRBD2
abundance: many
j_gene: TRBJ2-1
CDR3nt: TGTGCCGGTCAGCGGGAGGGATACAATGAGCAGTTCTTC
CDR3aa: CAGQREGYNEQFF

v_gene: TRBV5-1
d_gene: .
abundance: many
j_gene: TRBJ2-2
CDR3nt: TGCGCCAGCACCGCGGGGCAGACGAACACCGGGGAGCTGTTTTTT
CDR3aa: CASTAGQTNTGELFF

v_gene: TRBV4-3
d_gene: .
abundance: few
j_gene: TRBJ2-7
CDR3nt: TGCGCCAGCAGCCAAGCCGTCAGGGGTTACGAGCAGTACTTC
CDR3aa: CASSQAVRGYEQYF

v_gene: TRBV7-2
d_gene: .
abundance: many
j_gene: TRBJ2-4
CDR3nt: TGTGCCAGCAGCTTAGGGGGCATTCAGTACTTC
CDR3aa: CASSLGGIQYF

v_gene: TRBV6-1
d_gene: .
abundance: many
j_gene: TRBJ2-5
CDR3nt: TGTGCCAGCAGCACCGGGACAACCCAAGAGACCCAGTACTTC
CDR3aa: CASSTGTTQETQYF

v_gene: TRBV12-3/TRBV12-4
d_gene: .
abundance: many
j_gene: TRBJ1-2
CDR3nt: TGTGCCAGCAGCCGAACTGTGGACGCATCTAACTATGGCTACACCTTC
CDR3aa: CASSRTVDASNYGYTF

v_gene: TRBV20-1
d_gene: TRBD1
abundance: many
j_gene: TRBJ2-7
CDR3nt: TGCAGCTCGACAGGGGTCGGACGCTACGAGCAGTACTTC
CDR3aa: CSSTGVGRYEQYF

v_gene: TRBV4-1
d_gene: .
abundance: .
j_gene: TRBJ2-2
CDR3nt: TGCGCCAGCAGCCAGCCGCTATCCGGGAAGGGGAGGGAGCTGTTTTTT
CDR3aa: CASSQPLSGKGRELFF

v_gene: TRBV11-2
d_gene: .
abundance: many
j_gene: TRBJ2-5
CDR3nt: TGTGCCAGCAGCTTAGGGGACGGGGCCCAGTACTTC
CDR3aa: CASSLGDGAQYF

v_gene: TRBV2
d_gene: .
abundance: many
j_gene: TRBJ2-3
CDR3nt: TGTGCCAGCGTGGGAGCCCCCACAGATACGCAGTATTTT
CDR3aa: CASVGAPTDTQYF

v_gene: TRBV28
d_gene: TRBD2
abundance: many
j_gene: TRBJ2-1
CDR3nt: TGTGCCAGCGTCACCATGAGCGGGAGGAGGCCCAATGAGCAGTTCTTC
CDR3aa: CASVTMSGRRPNEQFF

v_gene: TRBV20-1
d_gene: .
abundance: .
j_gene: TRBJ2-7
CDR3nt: TGCAGTGCCAAAAGGGCTGGGACCCTATACGAGCAGTACTTC
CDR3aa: CSAKRAGTLYEQYF

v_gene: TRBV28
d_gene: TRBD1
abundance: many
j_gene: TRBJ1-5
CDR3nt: TGTGCCAGCAGTTTAAACAGGGGCCTAATGGGCAATCAGCCCCAGCATTTT
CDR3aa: CASSLNRGLMGNQPQHF

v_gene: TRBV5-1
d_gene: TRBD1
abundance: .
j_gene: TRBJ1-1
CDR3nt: TGCGCCAGCAGCTTGGGGGGACAGGTGTGGGGCTTT
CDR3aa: CASSLGGQVWGF

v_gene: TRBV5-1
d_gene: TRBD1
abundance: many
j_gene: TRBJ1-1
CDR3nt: TGCGCCAGCAGCTTCGGACAGGGTGGCGACACTGAAGCTTTCTTT
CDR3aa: CASSFGQGGDTEAFF

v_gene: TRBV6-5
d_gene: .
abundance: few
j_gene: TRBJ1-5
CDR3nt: TGTGCCAGCAGTTGGGCAGGACCAACCAATCAGCCCCAGCATTTT
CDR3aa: CASSWAGPTNQPQHF

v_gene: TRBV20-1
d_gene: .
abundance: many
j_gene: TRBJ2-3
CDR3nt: TGCAGTGCTAGACGGACTATTACAGATACGCAGTATTTT
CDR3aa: CSARRTITDTQYF

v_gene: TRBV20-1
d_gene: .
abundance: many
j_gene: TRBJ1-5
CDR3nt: TGCAGTGCTAGAGTCCTAGGAGATAGCAATCAGCCCCAGCATTTT
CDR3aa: CSARVLGDSNQPQHF